Each of the 5 T cell receptor beta chains below was sequenced from the same sample in a study of human T cells and chemical hapten exposure. The time point is: patch test 1, 2 weeks after DPC sensitization. The sample's treatment: therapeutic diphenylcyclopropenone sensitization with weekly scalp DPC. One entry per CDR3 protein results from TCRdb running MiXCR on the RACE reads. The sample consists of 75,000 to 90,000 distinct CDR3 sequences, roughly 12% of them appearing once. The sequenced sample was whole blood, obtained in connection with sensitization to the hapten diphenylcyclopropenone (DPC). The receptors come from a woman aged 55 to 70 with alopecia areata. Some clones in this sample may be carry-over from other donors' samples.

This clonotype has a count of ten or more. The chain recombines TRBV2 with TRBJ2-7, with 10 bases fitting TRBD2. Per the germline V gene, CDR1 is SNHLY and CDR2 is FYNNEI. This CDR3 is 15 amino acids long. With V trimmed by 11 bases and J by 2 bases, 12 bases remained unmatched. Written as DNA, the CDR3 is TGTGCCGGAACTAGCGGGGCCTCGCAACCCTACGAGCAGTACTTC. It translates to CAGTSGASQPYEQYF.

This clonotype was detected ten times or more. CDR3 DNA: TGTGCCAGCAGCTTAGGGCCGGCTGAAGCTTTCTTT. Amino acid sequence: CASSLGPAEAFF. The chain uses TRBV7-9 and TRBJ1-1; no firm D call. CDR1 and CDR2 (germline): SEHNR, FQNEAQ (reference sequence). V gave up 1 base and J gave up 6 bases, with 6 bases separating them. This CDR3 has 12 residues.

The table lists this clonotype with many counts. CDR3 residues: CASSSTGSPGGTEAFF. The CDR3 nucleotides read TGTGCCAGCAGCTCCACGGGGTCCCCGGGGGGCACTGAAGCTTTCTTT. The V and J genes are TRBV5-8 and TRBJ1-1; tentatively, D is TRBD1 (5 bases). Deletions cut 3 bases from V and 4 bases from J, with 19 bases between. CDR1 SGHTS and CDR2 YDEGEE come from the germline V gene. The CDR3 is 16 residues long.

The chain combines TRBV3-1 with TRBJ2-4; no reliable D call. Trimming pared 6 bases from V and 9 bases from J, leaving 21 bases between. CDR3 size: 15 residues. Germline CDR1 and CDR2: LGHDT and YNNKEL (reference sequence). The DNA of the CDR3 is TGTGCCAGCAGATTTAGCTCCCCTCGCGGTGCCATTCAGTACTTC. Residues: CASRFSSPRGAIQYF.

This clonotype appeared many times. The J gene is TRBJ1-2, the V gene TRBV7-2, with D possibly being TRBD1 (5 bases). Trimming removed 9 bases from V and 5 bases from J, with 16 bases in between. Looked up from germline, CDR1 is SGHTA and CDR2 is FQGNSA. This CDR3 is built from 13 residues. CDR3: CARGVPGRYGYTF. CDR3 bases: TGTGCCAGGGGGGTACCGGGGCGATATGGCTACACCTTC.